This TCR beta chain was observed in a study of Graves' ophthalmopathy and Graves' hyperthyroidism. Study conclusions and caveats: Between ophthalmopathy and stable hyperthyroidism, a 13-signature model drew a separation with 87.88% sensitivity and around 80% specificity.

Uncontrolled infections, other autoimmune diseases, pregnancy or lactation barred patients from enrollment. RNA served as the template for amplifying TCR beta CDR3 regions. Second-round multiplex PCR came after first-round RT-PCR with HTBI primers. TCRdb passed the multiplex PCR reads through MiXCR, listing each CDR3 protein once. The table lists about 700,000 distinct CDR3 sequences, roughly 40% of them singletons. This clonotype was detected ten times or more. As yet, its antigen is unknown. Per the germline V gene, CDR1 is SGHTA and CDR2 is FQGNSA. V lost 5 bases to trimming and J lost 4 bases; unmatched junction nucleotides: 5. This CDR3 is built from 15 residues.

The specimen sequenced was peripheral blood. The J gene is TRBJ2-5, the V gene TRBV7-2, with 12 nucleotides matching TRBD2. This TCR was sampled from an adult man with Graves' ophthalmopathy. The CDR3 DNA is TGTGCCAGCAGCCCGACTAGCGGGAGTAGAGAGACCCAGTACTTC. Protein product: CASSPTSGSRETQYF.